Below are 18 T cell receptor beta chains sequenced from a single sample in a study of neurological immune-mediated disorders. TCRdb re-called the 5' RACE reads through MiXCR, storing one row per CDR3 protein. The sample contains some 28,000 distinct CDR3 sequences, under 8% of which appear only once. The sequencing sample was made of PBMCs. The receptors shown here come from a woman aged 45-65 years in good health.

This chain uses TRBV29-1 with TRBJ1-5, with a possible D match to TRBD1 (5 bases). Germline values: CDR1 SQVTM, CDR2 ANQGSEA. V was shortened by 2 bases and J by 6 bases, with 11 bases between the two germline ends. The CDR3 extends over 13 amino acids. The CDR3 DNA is TGCAGCGTTGAACGGGGGGAGGGTCAGCCCCAGCATTTT. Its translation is CSVERGEGQPQHF.

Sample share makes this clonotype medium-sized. This chain's CDR3 is CSASLIVGPNEQFF. The CDR3 bases are TGCAGTGCTAGTCTCATAGTGGGTCCCAATGAGCAGTTCTTC. The chain carries TRBV20-1 and TRBJ2-1, with D unclear. The CDR3 is made up of 14 amino acids. V was pared by 3 bases and J by 6 bases, with 15 bases between. CDR1 DFQATT and CDR2 SNEGSKA come from the germline V gene (reference sequence).

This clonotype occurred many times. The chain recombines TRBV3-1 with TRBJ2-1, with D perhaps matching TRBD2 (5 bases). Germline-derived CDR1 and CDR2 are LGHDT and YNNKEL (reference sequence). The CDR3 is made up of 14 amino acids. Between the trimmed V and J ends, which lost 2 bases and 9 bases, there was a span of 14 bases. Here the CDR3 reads CASSQSRRGGEQFF. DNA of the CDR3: TGTGCCAGCAGCCAATCGCGGAGAGGAGGTGAGCAGTTCTTC.

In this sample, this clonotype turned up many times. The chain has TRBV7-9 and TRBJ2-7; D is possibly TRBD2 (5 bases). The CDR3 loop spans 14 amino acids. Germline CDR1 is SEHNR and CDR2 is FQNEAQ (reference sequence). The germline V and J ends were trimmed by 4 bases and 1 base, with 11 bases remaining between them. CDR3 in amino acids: CASSSSSLSYEQYF. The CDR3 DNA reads TGTGCCAGCAGCTCTAGCTCACTGTCCTACGAGCAGTACTTC.

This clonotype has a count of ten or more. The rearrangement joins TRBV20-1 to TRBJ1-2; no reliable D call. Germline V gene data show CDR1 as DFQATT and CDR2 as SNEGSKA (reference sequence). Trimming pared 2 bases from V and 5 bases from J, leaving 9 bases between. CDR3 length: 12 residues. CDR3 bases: TGCAGTGCTAGATCCCCTGCTTATGGCTACACCTTC. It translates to CSARSPAYGYTF.

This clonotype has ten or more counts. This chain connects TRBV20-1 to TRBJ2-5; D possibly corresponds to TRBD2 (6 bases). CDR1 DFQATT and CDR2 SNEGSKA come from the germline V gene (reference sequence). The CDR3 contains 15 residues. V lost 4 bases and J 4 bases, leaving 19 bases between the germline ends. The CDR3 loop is CSATPYAGRGETQYF. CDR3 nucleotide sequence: TGCAGTGCTACCCCCTATGCGGGAAGGGGAGAGACCCAGTACTTC.

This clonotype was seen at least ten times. CDR3 amino acids: CASSQDPQGSPLHF. The CDR3 DNA reads as TGCGCCAGCAGCCAAGATCCTCAGGGTTCACCCCTCCACTTT. The rearrangement joins TRBV4-1 to TRBJ1-6; TRBD1 might be the D (5 bases). Germline V gene lookup returns CDR1 MGHRA and CDR2 YSYEKL. Trimming took 0 bases from V and 9 from J, leaving 9 bases between them. This CDR3 is built from 14 residues.

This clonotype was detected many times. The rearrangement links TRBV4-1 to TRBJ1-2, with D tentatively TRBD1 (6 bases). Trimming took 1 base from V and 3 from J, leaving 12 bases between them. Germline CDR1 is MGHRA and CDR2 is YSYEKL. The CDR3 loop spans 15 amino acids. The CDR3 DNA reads TGCGCCAGCAGCCAAGTTCCGGGGGCCGACTATGGCTACACCTTC. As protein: CASSQVPGADYGYTF.

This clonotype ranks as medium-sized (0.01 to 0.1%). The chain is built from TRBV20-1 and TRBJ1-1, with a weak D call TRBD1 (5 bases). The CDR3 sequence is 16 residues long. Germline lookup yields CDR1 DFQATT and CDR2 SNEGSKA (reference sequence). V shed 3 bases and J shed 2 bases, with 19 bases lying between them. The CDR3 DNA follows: TGCAGTGCTAGTGGGCCGGGGCGCAAGAGAAACACTGAAGCTTTCTTT. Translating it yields CSASGPGRKRNTEAFF.

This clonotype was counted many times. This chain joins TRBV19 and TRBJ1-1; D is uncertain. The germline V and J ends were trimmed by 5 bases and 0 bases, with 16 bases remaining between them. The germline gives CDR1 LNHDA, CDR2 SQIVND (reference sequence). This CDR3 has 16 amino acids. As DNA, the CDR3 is TGTGCCAGTAGTCCCGACGGCAGCGTCATGAACACTGAAGCTTTCTTT. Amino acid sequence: CASSPDGSVMNTEAFF.

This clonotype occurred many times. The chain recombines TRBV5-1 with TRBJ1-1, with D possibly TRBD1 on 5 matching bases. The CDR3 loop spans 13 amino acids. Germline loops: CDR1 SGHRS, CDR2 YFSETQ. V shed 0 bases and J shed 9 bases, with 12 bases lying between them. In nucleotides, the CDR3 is TGCGCCAGCAGCTTGGAGGGGAATGGGAAAGCTTTCTTT. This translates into CASSLEGNGKAFF.

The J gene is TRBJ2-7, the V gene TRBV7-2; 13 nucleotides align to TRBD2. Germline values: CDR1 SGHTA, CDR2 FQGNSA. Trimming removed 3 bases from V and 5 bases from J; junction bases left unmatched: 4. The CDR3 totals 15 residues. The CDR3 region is CASSLTSGRRDEQYF. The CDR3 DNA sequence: TGTGCCAGCAGCTTGACTAGCGGGAGGAGGGACGAGCAGTACTTC. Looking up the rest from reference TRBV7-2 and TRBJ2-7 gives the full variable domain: GAGVSQSPSNKVTEKGKDVELRCDPISGHTALYWYRQSLGQGLEFLIYFQGNSAPDKSGLPSDRFSAERTGGSVSTLTIQRTQQEDSAVYLCASSLTSGRRDEQYFGPGTRLTVT.

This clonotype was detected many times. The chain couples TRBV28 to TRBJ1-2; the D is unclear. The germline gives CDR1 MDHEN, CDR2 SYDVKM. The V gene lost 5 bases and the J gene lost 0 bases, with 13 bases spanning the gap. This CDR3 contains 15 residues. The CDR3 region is CASSPPGGTNYGYTF. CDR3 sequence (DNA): TGTGCCAGCAGTCCACCGGGTGGGACTAACTATGGCTACACCTTC.

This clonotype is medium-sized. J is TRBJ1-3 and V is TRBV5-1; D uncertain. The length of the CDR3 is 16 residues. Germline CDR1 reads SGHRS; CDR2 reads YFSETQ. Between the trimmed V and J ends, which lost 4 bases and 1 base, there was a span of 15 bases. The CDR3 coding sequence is TGCGCCAGCAGCCAAGACCACGGCGTGTCTGGAAACACCATATATTTT. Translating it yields CASSQDHGVSGNTIYF.

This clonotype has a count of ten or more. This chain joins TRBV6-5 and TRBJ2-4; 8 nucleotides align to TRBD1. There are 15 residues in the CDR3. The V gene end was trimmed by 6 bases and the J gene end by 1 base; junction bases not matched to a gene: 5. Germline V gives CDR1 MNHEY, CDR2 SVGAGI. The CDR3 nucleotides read TGTGCCAGCAGCGTCCGACAGGGGGCCAAAAACATTCAGTACTTC. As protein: CASSVRQGAKNIQYF.

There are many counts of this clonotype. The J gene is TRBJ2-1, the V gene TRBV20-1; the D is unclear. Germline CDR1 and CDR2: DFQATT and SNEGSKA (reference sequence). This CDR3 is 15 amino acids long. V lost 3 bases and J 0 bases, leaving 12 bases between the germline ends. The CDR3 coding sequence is TGCAGTGCTAGCAGACGCAAGAGCTCCTACAATGAGCAGTTCTTC. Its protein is CSASRRKSSYNEQFF.

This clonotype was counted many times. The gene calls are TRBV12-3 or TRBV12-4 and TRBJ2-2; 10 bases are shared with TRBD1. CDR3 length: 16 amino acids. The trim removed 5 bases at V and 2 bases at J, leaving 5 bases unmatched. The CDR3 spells CASSPGQGGNTGELFF. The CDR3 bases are TGTGCCAGCAGTCCAGGACAGGGGGGTAACACCGGGGAGCTGTTTTTT.

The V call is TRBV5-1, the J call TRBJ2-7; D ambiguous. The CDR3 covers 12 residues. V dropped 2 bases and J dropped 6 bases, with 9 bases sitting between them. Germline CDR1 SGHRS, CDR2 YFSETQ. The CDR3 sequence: CASSFPRGEQYF. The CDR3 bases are TGCGCCAGCAGCTTCCCAAGAGGCGAGCAGTACTTC.